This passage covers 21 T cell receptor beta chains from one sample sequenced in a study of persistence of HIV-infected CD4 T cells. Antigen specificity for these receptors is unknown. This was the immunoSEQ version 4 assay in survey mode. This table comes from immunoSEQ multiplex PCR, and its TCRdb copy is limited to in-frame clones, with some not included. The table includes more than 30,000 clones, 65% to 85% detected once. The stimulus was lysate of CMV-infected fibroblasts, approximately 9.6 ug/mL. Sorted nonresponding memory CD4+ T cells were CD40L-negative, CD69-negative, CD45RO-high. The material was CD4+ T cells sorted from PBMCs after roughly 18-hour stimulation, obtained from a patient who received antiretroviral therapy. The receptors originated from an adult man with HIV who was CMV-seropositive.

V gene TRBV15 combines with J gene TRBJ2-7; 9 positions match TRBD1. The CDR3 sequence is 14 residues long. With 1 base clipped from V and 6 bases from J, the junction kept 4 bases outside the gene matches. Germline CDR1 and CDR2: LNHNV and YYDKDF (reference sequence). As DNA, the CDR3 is TGTGCCACCAGCAGAGCGGGACAGGGTGGCGAGCAGTACTTC. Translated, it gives CATSRAGQGGEQYF.

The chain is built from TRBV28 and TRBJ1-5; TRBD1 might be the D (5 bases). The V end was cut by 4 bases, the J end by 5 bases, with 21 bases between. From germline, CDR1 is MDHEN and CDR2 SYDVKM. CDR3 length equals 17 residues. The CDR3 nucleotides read TGTGCCAGCAGTTCCCGGGGGGGACGCCGCCGCCATCAGCCCCAGCATTTT. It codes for CASSSRGGRRRHQPQHF.

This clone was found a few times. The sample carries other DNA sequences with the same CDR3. CDR3 bases: TGTGCCAGCAGTGAGCAAGGGTACGAGCAGTACTTC. Protein sequence: CASSEQGYEQYF. The rearrangement joins TRBV2 to TRBJ2-7; no clear D. Deletions cut 3 bases from V and 4 bases from J, with 7 bases between. This CDR3 contains 12 residues. Germline V lookup: CDR1 SNHLY, CDR2 FYNNEI. The full variable domain, rest sourced from reference TRBV2 and TRBJ2-7, is EPEVTQTPSHQVTQMGQEVILRCVPISNHLYFYWYRQILGQKVEFLVSFYNNEISEKSEIFDDQFSVERPDGSNFTLKIRSTKLEDSAMYFCASSEQGYEQYFGPGTRLTVT.

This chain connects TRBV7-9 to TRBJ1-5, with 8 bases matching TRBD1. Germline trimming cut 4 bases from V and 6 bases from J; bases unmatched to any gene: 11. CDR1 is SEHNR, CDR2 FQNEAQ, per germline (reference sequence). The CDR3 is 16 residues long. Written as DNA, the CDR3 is TGTGCCAGCAGCTCCGGCTTCACAGGGGGGGGTCAGCCCCAGCATTTT. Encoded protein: CASSSGFTGGGQPQHF.

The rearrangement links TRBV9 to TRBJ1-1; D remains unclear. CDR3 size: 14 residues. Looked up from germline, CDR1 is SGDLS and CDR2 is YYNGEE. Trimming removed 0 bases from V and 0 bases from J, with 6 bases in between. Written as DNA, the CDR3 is TGTGCCAGCAGCGTAGACGGCATGAACACTGAAGCTTTCTTT. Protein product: CASSVDGMNTEAFF.

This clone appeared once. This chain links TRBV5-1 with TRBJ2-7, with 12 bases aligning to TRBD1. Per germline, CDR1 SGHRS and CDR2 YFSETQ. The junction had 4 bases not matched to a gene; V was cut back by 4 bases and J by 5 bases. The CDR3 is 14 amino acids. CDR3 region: CASSPGQGANEQYF. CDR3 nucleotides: TGCGCCAGCAGCCCGGGACAGGGGGCAAACGAGCAGTACTTC.

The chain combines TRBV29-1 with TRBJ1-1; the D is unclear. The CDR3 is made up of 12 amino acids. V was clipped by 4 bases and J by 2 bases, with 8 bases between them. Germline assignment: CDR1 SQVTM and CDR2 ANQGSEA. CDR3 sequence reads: CSVGELNTEAFF. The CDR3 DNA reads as TGCAGCGTTGGCGAGCTAAACACTGAAGCTTTCTTT.

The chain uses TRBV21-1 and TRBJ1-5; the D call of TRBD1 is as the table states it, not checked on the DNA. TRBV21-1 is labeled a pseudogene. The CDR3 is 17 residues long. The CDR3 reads CASSKEKRSGGNQPQHF. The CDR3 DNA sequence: TGTGCCAGCAGCAAAGAAAAGAGGTCAGGGGGCAATCAGCCCCAGCATTTT.

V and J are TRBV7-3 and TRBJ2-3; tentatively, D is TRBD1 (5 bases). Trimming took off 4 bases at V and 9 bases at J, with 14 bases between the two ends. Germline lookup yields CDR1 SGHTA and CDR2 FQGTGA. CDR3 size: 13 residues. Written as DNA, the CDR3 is TGTGCCAGCAGCTCCTTACAGGACAAAACGCAGTATTTT. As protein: CASSSLQDKTQYF.

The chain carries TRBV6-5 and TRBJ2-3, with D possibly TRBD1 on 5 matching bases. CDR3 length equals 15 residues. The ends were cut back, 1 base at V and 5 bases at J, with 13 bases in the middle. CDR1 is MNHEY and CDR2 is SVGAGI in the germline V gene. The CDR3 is CASSYWAGRGDTQYF. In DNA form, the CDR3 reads TGTGCCAGCAGTTACTGGGCAGGGCGAGGAGATACGCAGTATTTT.

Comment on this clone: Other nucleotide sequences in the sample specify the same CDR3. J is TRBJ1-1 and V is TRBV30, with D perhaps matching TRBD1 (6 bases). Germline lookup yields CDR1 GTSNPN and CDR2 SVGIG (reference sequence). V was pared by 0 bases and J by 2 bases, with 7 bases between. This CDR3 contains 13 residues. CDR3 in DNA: TGTGCCTGGAGTGTACAGGGCAACACTGAAGCTTTCTTT. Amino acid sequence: CAWSVQGNTEAFF.

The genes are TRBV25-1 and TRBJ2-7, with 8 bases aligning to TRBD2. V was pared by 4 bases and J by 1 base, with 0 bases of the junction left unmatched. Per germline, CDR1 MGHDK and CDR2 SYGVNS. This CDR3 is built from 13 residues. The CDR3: CASSGGGSYEQYF. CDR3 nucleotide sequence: TGTGCCAGCAGTGGCGGGGGGTCCTACGAGCAGTACTTC.

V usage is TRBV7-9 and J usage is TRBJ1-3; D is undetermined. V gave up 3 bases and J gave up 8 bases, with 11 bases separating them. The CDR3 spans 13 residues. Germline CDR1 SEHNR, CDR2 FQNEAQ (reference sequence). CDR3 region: CASSLAWRDTIYF. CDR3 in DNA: TGTGCCAGCAGCTTGGCTTGGCGGGACACCATATATTTT.

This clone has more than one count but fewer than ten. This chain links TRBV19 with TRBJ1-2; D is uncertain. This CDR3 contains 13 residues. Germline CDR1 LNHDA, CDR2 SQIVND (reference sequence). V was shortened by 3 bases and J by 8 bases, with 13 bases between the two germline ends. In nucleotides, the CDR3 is TGTGCCAGTAGTATGGGCCTTAAGCGGGGCTACACCTTC. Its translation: CASSMGLKRGYTF.

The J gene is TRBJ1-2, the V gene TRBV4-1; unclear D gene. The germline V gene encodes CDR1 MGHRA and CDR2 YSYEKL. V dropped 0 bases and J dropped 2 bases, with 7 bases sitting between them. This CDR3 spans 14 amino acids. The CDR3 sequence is CASSQEYGNYGYTF. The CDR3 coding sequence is TGCGCCAGCAGCCAAGAATACGGAAACTATGGCTACACCTTC.

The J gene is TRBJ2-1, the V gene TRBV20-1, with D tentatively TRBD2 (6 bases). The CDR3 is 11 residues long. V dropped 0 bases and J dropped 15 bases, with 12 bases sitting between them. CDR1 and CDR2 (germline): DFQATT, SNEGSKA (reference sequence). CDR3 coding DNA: TGCAGTGCTAGAGAGATAGCGGTGACGTTCTTC. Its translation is CSAREIAVTFF.

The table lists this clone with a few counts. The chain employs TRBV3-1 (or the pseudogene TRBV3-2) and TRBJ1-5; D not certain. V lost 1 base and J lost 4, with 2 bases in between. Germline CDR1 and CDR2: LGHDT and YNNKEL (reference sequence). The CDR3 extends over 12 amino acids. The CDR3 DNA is TGTGCCAGCAGCCAAGGAAATCAGCCCCAGCATTTT. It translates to CASSQGNQPQHF.

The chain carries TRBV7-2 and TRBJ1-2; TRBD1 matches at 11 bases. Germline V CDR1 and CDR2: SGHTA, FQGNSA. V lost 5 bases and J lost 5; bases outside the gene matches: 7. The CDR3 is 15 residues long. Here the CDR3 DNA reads TGTGCCAGCAGCCGGACAGGGGGCAAGTTTTATGGCTACACCTTC. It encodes CASSRTGGKFYGYTF.

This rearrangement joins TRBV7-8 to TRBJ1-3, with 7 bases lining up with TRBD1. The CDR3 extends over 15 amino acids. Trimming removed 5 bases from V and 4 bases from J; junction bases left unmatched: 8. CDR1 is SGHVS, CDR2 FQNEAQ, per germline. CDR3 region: CASSLRQGTGNTIYF. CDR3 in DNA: TGTGCCAGCAGCCTCCGACAGGGAACGGGAAACACCATATATTTT.

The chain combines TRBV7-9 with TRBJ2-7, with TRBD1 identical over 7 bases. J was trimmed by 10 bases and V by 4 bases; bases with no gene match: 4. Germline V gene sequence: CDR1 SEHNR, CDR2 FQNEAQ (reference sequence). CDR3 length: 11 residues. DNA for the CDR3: TGTGCCAGCAGCTCGGACAGGCGTCAGTACTTC. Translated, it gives CASSSDRRQYF.

The CDR3 here is CASSQPLRGVYTDTQYF. CDR3 DNA sequence: TGTGCCAGCAGCCAGCCCCTAAGGGGAGTATACACAGATACGCAGTATTTT. This sequence joins TRBV3-1 (or the pseudogene TRBV3-2) and TRBJ2-3; D is possibly TRBD1 or TRBD2 (5 bases each). The CDR3 has 17 amino acids. Trimming pared 3 bases from V and 2 bases from J, leaving 18 bases between. Germline V gene sequence: CDR1 LGHDT, CDR2 YNNKEL (reference sequence).